Sequencing of this T cell receptor (beta chain) was carried out in a study of OX40 agonist ivuxolimab in advanced cancers. The table came from immunoSEQ multiplex PCR; TCRdb's copy has only in-frame clones and leaves some out. The sample includes fewer than 65,000 clones, about 86% of them seen just once. The CDR3 sequence is 12 residues long. CDR1 MNHNY and CDR2 SVGAGI come from the germline V gene (reference sequence). Trimming cost V 7 bases and J 1 base, with 7 bases left between them. Sample: CD4+ or CD8+ T cells sorted from blood, taken in a trial of the OX40 agonist ivuxolimab. The sequence derives from an adult with an advanced solid tumor such as melanoma, head and neck, liver or kidney cancer. V and J are TRBV6-6 and TRBJ1-1; no firm D call. The CDR3 nucleotides are TGTGCCAGCACCAGTCCGAACACTGAAGCTTTCTTT. Translated, it gives CASTSPNTEAFF.